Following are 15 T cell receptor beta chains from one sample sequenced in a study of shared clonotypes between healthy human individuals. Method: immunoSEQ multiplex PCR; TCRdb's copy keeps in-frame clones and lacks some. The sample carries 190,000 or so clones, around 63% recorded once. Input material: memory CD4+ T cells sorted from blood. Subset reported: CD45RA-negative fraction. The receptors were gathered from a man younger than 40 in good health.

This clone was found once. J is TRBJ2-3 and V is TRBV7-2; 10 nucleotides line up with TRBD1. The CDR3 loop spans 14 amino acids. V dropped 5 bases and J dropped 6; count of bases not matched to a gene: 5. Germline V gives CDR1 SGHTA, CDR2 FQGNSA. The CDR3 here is CASSRGQGVDTQYF. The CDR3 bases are TGTGCCAGCAGCCGTGGACAGGGGGTGGATACGCAGTATTTT.

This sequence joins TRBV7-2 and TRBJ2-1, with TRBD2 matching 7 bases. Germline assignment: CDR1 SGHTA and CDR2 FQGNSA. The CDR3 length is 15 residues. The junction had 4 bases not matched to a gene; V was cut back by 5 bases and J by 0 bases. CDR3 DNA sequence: TGTGCCAGCAGCGCCGGGACTATCTCCTACAATGAGCAGTTCTTC. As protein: CASSAGTISYNEQFF.

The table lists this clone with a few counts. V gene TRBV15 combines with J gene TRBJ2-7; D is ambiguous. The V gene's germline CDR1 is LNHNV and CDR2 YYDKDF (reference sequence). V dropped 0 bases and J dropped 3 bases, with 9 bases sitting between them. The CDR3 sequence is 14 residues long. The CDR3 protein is CATSRDLSNYEQYF. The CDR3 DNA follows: TGTGCCACCAGCAGAGATCTATCGAACTACGAGCAGTACTTC.

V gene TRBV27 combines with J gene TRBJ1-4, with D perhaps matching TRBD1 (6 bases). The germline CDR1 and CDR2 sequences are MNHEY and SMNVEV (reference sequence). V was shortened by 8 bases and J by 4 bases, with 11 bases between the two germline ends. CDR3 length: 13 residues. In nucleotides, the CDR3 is TGTGCCAGCTCTGACAGGTTTAATGAAAAACTGTTTTTT. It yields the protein CASSDRFNEKLFF.

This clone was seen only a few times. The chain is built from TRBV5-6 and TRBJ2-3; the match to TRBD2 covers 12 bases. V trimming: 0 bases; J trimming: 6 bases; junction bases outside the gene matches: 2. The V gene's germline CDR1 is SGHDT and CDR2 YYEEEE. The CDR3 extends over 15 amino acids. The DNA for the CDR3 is TGTGCCAGCAGCTTGGGACTAGCGGGAGCGGATACGCAGTATTTT. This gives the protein CASSLGLAGADTQYF.

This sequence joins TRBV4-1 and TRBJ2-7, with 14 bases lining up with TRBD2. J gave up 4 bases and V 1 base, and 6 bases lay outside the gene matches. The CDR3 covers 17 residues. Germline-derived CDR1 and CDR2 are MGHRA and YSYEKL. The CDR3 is CASSQAAGTSGSYEQYF. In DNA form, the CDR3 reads TGCGCCAGCAGCCAAGCCGCCGGGACTAGCGGGAGTTACGAGCAGTACTTC.

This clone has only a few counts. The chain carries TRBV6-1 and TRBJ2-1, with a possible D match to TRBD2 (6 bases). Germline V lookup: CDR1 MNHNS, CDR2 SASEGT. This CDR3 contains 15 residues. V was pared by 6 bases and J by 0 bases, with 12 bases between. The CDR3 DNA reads TGTGCCAGCAGCCCCGGGAGTCCCTCCTACAATGAGCAGTTCTTC. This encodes CASSPGSPSYNEQFF.

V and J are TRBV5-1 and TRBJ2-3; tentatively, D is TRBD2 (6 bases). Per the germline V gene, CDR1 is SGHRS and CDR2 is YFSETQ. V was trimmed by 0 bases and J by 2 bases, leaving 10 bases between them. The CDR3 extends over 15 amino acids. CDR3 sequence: CASSLDGGFTDTQYF. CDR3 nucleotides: TGCGCCAGCAGCTTGGACGGGGGATTCACAGATACGCAGTATTTT.

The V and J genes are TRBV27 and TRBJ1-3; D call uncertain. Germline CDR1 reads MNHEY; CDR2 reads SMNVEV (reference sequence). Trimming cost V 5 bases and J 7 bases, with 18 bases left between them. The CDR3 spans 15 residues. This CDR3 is CASSLSSYLGNTIYF. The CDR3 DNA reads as TGTGCCAGCAGTCTCAGCTCGTACTTAGGGAACACCATATATTTT.

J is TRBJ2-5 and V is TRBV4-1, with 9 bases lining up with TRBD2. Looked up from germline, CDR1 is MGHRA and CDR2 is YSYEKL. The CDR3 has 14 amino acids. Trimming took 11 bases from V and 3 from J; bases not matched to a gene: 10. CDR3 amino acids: CASLRGGGEETQYF. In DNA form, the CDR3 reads TGCGCCTCCTTGCGGGGGGGCGGCGAAGAGACCCAGTACTTC.

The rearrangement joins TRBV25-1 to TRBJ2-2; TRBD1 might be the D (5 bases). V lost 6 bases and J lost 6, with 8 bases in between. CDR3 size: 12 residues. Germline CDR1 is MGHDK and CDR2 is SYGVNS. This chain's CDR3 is CASRGPAGELFF. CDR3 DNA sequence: TGTGCCAGCAGGGGGCCGGCCGGGGAGCTGTTTTTT.

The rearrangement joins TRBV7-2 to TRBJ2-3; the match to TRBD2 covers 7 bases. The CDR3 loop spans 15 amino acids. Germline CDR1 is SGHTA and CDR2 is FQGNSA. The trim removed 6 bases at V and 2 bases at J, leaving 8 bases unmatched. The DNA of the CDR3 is TGTGCCAGCAGACCTCCGGGACTAATCACAGATACGCAGTATTTT. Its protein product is CASRPPGLITDTQYF.

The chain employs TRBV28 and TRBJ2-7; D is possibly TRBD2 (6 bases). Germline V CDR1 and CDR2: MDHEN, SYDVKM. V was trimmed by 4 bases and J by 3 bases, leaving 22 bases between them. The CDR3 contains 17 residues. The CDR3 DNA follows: TGTGCCAGCAGTTCGGGACTCCCTGGGGACCCACACTACGAGCAGTACTTC. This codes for CASSSGLPGDPHYEQYF.

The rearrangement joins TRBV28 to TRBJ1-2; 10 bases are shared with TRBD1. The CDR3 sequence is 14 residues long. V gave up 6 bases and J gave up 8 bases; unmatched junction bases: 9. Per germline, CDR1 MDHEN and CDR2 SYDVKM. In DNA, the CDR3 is TGTGCCAGCAGGAGGACCGGGACAGGGGACGGCTACACCTTC. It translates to CASRRTGTGDGYTF.

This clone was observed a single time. CDR3 in amino acids: CASTGGYQETQYF. As DNA, the CDR3 is TGTGCCAGCACGGGGGGCTACCAAGAGACCCAGTACTTC. V gene TRBV25-1 combines with J gene TRBJ2-5; possibly TRBD2 for D (7 bases). Trimming left V 7 bases short and J 0 bases short, with 9 bases between. Looked up from germline, CDR1 is MGHDK and CDR2 is SYGVNS. The CDR3 has 13 amino acids. The variable domain in full, with the rest retrieved from reference TRBV25-1 and TRBJ2-5, is EADIYQTPRYLVIGTGKKITLECSQTMGHDKMYWYQQDPGMELHLIHYSYGVNSTEKGDLSSESTVSRIRTEHFPLTLESARPSHTSQYLCASTGGYQETQYFGPGTRLLVL.